Listed below are T cell receptor beta chains from one sample, sequenced in a study of identical twins. One entry per CDR3 protein, called by TCRdb with MiXCR from the 5' RACE reads. This table has hundreds of thousands of distinct CDR3 sequences, 6% to 6.5% appearing once. The sequenced sample was naive T cells sorted from blood. These TCRs come from a man aged 18 to 29 in good health. CDR3s leave out the opening cysteine and the closing phenylalanine or tryptophan. The listing skips clone size in some rows; elsewhere it reads once, few, many or a size class.

clone size: -
J gene: TRBJ2-3
V gene: TRBV29-1
CDR3 protein: SVVSRDTDTQY

clone size: many
J gene: TRBJ2-2
V gene: TRBV12-3/TRBV12-4
CDR3 protein: ASSPGQGVGELF

clone size: many
J gene: TRBJ2-1
V gene: TRBV15
CDR3 protein: ATSRVIHEQF

clone size: many
J gene: TRBJ1-1
V gene: TRBV6-5
CDR3 protein: ASSYFNSRDTEAF

clone size: many
J gene: TRBJ2-1
V gene: TRBV6-5
CDR3 protein: ASSYANYNEQF

clone size: many
J gene: TRBJ2-3
V gene: TRBV7-3
CDR3 protein: ASSFVVSTDTQY

clone size: -
J gene: TRBJ2-7
V gene: TRBV7-2
CDR3 protein: ASSPHRDRGREQY

clone size: few
J gene: TRBJ2-3
V gene: TRBV6-5
CDR3 protein: ASSPSTSGLVDTQY

clone size: many
J gene: TRBJ1-1
V gene: TRBV6-1
CDR3 protein: ASRTGPKSTEAF

clone size: -
J gene: TRBJ1-2
V gene: TRBV30
CDR3 protein: AWSEPGTAYGYT

clone size: -
J gene: TRBJ2-1
V gene: TRBV3-1
CDR3 protein: ASSQQRRVSYNEQF

clone size: many
J gene: TRBJ2-7
V gene: TRBV20-1
CDR3 protein: SARKRGLAGPEQY

clone size: few
J gene: TRBJ2-5
V gene: TRBV6-5
CDR3 protein: ASSYHGGFQETQY